Below are 19 T cell receptor beta chains sequenced from a single sample in a study of vaccination effects on CD4 cells after COVID-19. Cultured cells yielded isolated CD4+ T cells after approximately nine days. No antigen has been assigned to these receptors. TCRdb's copy holds only in-frame clones and misses some; the assay was immunoSEQ multiplex PCR. The sample records under 50,000 clones, approximately 80% being singletons. Sequencing used CD4+ T cells from PBMCs cultured without peptide, obtained before COVID-19 vaccination. These receptor sequences come from a human donor who had a prior SARS-CoV-2 infection.

CDR3 protein: CASSRDSSGAYEQYF. CDR3 DNA sequence: TGTGCCAGCAGCCGGGACAGCTCCGGGGCATACGAGCAGTACTTC. The chain joins TRBV2 to TRBJ2-7; TRBD1 matches 7 bases. The CDR3 consists of 15 residues. Per germline, CDR1 SNHLY and CDR2 FYNNEI. J gave up 4 bases and V 6 bases, and 12 bases lay outside the gene matches. The entire variable domain, with the rest obtained from reference TRBV2 and TRBJ2-7, is as follows: EPEVTQTPSHQVTQMGQEVILRCVPISNHLYFYWYRQILGQKVEFLVSFYNNEISEKSEIFDDQFSVERPDGSNFTLKIRSTKLEDSAMYFCASSRDSSGAYEQYFGPGTRLTVT.

The chain is built from TRBV4-2 and TRBJ2-3; D uncertain. V shed 1 base and J shed 6 bases, with 11 bases lying between them. The CDR3 length is 14 residues. Germline CDR1 LGHNA, CDR2 YNFKEQ. The chain's CDR3 is CASSQGTSRDTQYF. The CDR3 DNA sequence: TGTGCCAGCAGCCAAGGGACCTCGAGGGATACGCAGTATTTT.

The rearrangement uses TRBV7-3 and TRBJ2-1, with D hard to call. The CDR3 loop spans 15 amino acids. Germline values: CDR1 SGHTA, CDR2 FQGTGA. Trimming cost V 5 bases and J 7 bases, with 18 bases left between them. The CDR3 DNA reads TGTGCCAGCAGCCCAATTTCTTCGTTTCTGAATGAGCAGTTCTTC. Amino acid sequence: CASSPISSFLNEQFF.

This clone was recorded only once. The CDR3 coding sequence is TGTGCCAGCTCACCACTGAGCGGGAGGGCCCCCGATGAGCAGTTCTTC. Residues: CASSPLSGRAPDEQFF. J is TRBJ2-1 and V is TRBV18; 10 bases are shared with TRBD2. The germline CDR1 and CDR2 sequences are KGHSH and LQKENI. This CDR3 has 16 amino acids. The ends lost 1 base at V and 8 bases at J; junction bases unmatched: 8.

This rearrangement joins TRBV30 to TRBJ1-1, with D unresolved. V was cut by 1 base and J by 4 bases, with 16 bases left in between. CDR3 length: 15 amino acids. Germline V CDR1 and CDR2: GTSNPN, SVGIG (reference sequence). DNA of the CDR3: TGTGCCTGGAGTGCCCTGCCTACAACAGTCACTGAAGCTTTCTTT. Encoded protein: CAWSALPTTVTEAFF.

The chain couples TRBV5-1 to TRBJ2-1; 12 positions agree with TRBD2. The CDR3 is made up of 19 amino acids. After removal of 5 bases from V and 0 bases from J, the junction contained 12 bases not matched to a gene. CDR1 is SGHRS and CDR2 is YFSETQ in the germline V gene. CDR3 in DNA: TGCGCCAGCAGACGCGCCGGGACTAGCGGGCACCTCTCCTACAATGAGCAGTTCTTC. Translated: CASRRAGTSGHLSYNEQFF.

This clone has just a few counts. This chain links TRBV2 with TRBJ1-1, with 8 bases aligning to TRBD1. There are 14 residues in the CDR3. Germline V lookup: CDR1 SNHLY, CDR2 FYNNEI. J lost 4 bases, V lost 6 bases, and 7 bases had no gene match. For the CDR3, the DNA is TGTGCCAGCAGGCAACAGGGGGATTCCACTGAAGCTTTCTTT. This gives the protein CASRQQGDSTEAFF.

The V and J genes are TRBV27 and TRBJ2-7, with D uncertain. The germline V gene encodes CDR1 MNHEY and CDR2 SMNVEV (reference sequence). The CDR3 is made up of 13 amino acids. The V gene lost 5 bases and the J gene lost 3 bases, with 11 bases spanning the gap. The CDR3 nucleotides are TGTGCCAGCAGTCGTCTATTGGGCTACGAGCAGTACTTC. This encodes CASSRLLGYEQYF.

The chain couples TRBV19 to TRBJ1-2; TRBD1 agrees at 9 bases. CDR3 length: 17 amino acids. Unmatched junction bases numbered 12, after V lost 3 bases and J lost 4 bases. CDR1 is LNHDA, CDR2 SQIVND, per germline (reference sequence). The CDR3 sequence: CASSMGQGPSRGYGYTF. In DNA, the CDR3 is TGTGCCAGTAGTATGGGACAGGGCCCCTCTCGAGGCTATGGCTACACCTTC.

This clone was counted between two and nine times. V gene TRBV4-2 combines with J gene TRBJ2-7; 12 bases line up with TRBD2. V lost 4 bases and J lost 2; bases outside the gene matches: 6. This CDR3 spans 16 amino acids. Looked up from germline, CDR1 is LGHNA and CDR2 is YNFKEQ. The CDR3 nucleotides are TGTGCCAGCAGCCTCCGGACTAGCGGGATAGCCTACGAGCAGTACTTC. This sequence encodes CASSLRTSGIAYEQYF.

Only a few counts were recorded for this clone. The chain combines TRBV18 with TRBJ1-3, with D possibly TRBD1 on 5 matching bases. The V end was cut by 5 bases, the J end by 4 bases, with 12 bases between. Germline values: CDR1 KGHSH, CDR2 LQKENI. The CDR3 runs 14 residues. DNA for the CDR3: TGTGCCAGCTCAGAAGGGGCAGGCGGAAACACCATATATTTT. As protein: CASSEGAGGNTIYF.

This chain connects TRBV18 to TRBJ2-1; possibly TRBD1 or TRBD2 for D (5 bases each). V lost 4 bases, J lost 10 bases, and 26 bases lay in between. The CDR3 has 17 residues. CDR1 is KGHSH and CDR2 is LQKENI in the germline V gene. CDR3 amino acids: CASSLDRGGLLPGEQFF. CDR3 DNA sequence: TGTGCCAGCTCACTCGACCGGGGTGGGCTCCTCCCAGGGGAGCAGTTCTTC.

The CDR3 DNA follows: TGTGCCAGCAGCCGGAGATACGGGGGGGAGCAGTTCTTC. Amino acid sequence: CASSRRYGGEQFF. V gene TRBV11-3 combines with J gene TRBJ2-1; the match to TRBD2 covers 7 bases. J lost 10 bases, V lost 5 bases, and 8 bases had no gene match. The germline CDR1 and CDR2 sequences are SGHNT and YENEEA. This CDR3 contains 13 residues.

The chain uses TRBV28 and TRBJ1-5, with D maybe TRBD1 (5 bases). There are 15 residues in the CDR3. V dropped 5 bases and J dropped 2 bases, with 13 bases sitting between them. CDR1 and CDR2 (germline): MDHEN, SYDVKM. In DNA form, the CDR3 reads TGTGCCAGCAGTCCACCTTCGGGGGGCAATCAGCCCCAGCATTTT. Translated, it gives CASSPPSGGNQPQHF.

V is TRBV7-2 and J is TRBJ1-1; D remains ambiguous. Germline V gene lookup returns CDR1 SGHTA and CDR2 FQGNSA. V lost 2 bases and J lost 3, with 7 bases in between. The length of the CDR3 is 13 residues. The CDR3 protein is CASSLIRDTEAFF. Here the CDR3 DNA reads TGTGCCAGCAGCTTAATCCGGGACACTGAAGCTTTCTTT. Variable domain in full (rest from reference TRBV7-2 and TRBJ1-1): GAGVSQSPSNKVTEKGKDVELRCDPISGHTALYWYRQSLGQGLEFLIYFQGNSAPDKSGLPSDRFSAERTGGSVSTLTIQRTQQEDSAVYLCASSLIRDTEAFFGQGTRLTVV.

The rearrangement uses TRBV7-6 and TRBJ1-4; possible D gene TRBD1, 6 bases. Looked up from germline, CDR1 is SGHVS and CDR2 is FNYEAQ. Between the trimmed V and J ends, which lost 5 bases and 3 bases, there was a span of 7 bases. The CDR3 length is 13 residues. CDR3 residues: CASSGGPNEKLFF. Here the CDR3 DNA reads TGTGCCAGCAGCGGGGGGCCTAATGAAAAACTGTTTTTT. The whole variable domain, remainder taken from reference TRBV7-6 and TRBJ1-4, is GAGVSQSPRYKVTKRGQDVALRCDPISGHVSLYWYRQALGQGPEFLTYFNYEAQQDKSGLPNDRFSAERPEGSISTLTIQRTEQRDSAMYRCASSGGPNEKLFFGSGTQLSVL.

The genes are TRBV5-4 and TRBJ1-1; maybe TRBD1 (6 bases). Germline CDR1 and CDR2: SGHNT and YYREEE (reference sequence). The CDR3 runs 14 residues. Trimming stripped 4 bases from V and 1 base from J, with 11 bases between. In DNA, the CDR3 is TGTGCCAGCAGCCGCCAGGGGAGGAACACTGAAGCTTTCTTT. It yields the protein CASSRQGRNTEAFF.

The V call is TRBV4-3, the J call TRBJ1-2; tentative D call: TRBD1 (5 bases). Trimming removed 2 bases from V and 8 bases from J, with 15 bases in between. This CDR3 comprises 14 residues. Germline loops: CDR1 LGHNA, CDR2 YSLEER. In DNA, the CDR3 is TGCGCCAGCAGCCAATGGGGGGGACGGTACGGCTACACCTTC. Amino acid sequence: CASSQWGGRYGYTF.

This clone has only one observation. V and J are TRBV14 and TRBJ2-3; the D is unclear. Trimming took off 1 base at V and 4 bases at J, with 21 bases between the two ends. Germline-derived CDR1 and CDR2 are SGHDN and FVKESK. The CDR3 covers 18 residues. The CDR3 nucleotides are TGTGCCAGCAGCCAAGTCGTAGACTGGTCATATAGCCCAGATACGCAGTATTTT. Translation: CASSQVVDWSYSPDTQYF.